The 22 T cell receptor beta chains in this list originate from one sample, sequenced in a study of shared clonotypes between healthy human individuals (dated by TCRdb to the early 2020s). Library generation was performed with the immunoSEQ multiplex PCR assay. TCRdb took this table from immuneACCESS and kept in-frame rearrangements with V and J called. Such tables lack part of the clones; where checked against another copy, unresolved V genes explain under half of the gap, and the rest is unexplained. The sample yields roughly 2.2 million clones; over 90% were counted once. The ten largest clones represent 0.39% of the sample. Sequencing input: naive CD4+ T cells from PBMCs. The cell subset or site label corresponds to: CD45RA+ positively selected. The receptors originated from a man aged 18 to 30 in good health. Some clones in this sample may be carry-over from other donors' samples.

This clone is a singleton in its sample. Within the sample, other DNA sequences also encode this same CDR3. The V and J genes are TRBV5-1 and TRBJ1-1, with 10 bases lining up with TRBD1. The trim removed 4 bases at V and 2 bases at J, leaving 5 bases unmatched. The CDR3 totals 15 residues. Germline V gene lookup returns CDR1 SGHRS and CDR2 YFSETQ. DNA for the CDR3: TGCGCCAGCAGCCCAAGGACAGGGGGAAACACTGAAGCTTTCTTT. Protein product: CASSPRTGGNTEAFF.

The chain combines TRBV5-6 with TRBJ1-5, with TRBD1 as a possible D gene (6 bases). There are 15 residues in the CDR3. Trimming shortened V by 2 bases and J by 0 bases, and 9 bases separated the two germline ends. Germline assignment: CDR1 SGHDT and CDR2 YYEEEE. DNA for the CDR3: TGTGCCAGCAGCTTCAGGGGATATAGCAATCAGCCCCAGCATTTT. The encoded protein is CASSFRGYSNQPQHF. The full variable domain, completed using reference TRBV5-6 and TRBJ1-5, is DAGVTQSPTHLIKTRGQQVTLRCSPKSGHDTVSWYQQALGQGPQFIFQYYEEEERQRGNFPDRFSGHQFPNYSSELNVNALLLGDSALYLCASSFRGYSNQPQHFGDGTRLSIL.

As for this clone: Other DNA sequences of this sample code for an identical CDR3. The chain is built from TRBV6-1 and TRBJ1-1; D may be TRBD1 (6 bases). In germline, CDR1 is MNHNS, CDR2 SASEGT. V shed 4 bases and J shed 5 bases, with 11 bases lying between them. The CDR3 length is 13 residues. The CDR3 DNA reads TGTGCCAGCAGTGTACAGGGAGGTACTGAAGCTTTCTTT. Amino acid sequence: CASSVQGGTEAFF.

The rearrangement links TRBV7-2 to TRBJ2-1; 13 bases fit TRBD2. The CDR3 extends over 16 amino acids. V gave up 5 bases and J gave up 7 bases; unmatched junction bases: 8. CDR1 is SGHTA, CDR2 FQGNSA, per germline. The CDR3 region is CASSITSGRARNEQFF. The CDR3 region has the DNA TGTGCCAGCAGCATAACTAGCGGGAGGGCTAGGAATGAGCAGTTCTTC.

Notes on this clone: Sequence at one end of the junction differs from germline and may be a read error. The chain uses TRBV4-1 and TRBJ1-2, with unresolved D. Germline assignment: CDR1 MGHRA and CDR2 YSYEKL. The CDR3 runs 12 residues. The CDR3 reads CASRQDNYGYTF. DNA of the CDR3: TGCGCCAGCCGCCAGGATAACTATGGCTACACCTTC.

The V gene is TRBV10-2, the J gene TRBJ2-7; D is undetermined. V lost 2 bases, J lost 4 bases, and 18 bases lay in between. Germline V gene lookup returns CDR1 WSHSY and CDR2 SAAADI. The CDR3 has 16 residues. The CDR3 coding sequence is TGCGCCAGCAGTGAGGGGTCGGTCCTACTGGTATACGAGCAGTACTTC. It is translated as CASSEGSVLLVYEQYF.

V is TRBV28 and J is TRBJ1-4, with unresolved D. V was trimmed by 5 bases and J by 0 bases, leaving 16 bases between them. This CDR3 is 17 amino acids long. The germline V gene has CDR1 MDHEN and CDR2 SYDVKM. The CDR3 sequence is CASSGYTSTATNEKLFF. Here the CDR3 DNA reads TGTGCCAGCAGTGGATACACATCGACGGCAACTAATGAAAAACTGTTTTTT.

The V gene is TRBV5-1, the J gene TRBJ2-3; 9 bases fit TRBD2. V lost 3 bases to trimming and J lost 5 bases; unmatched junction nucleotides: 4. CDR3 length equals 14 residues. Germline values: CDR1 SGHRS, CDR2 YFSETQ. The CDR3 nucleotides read TGCGCCAGCAGCTCTCGACTAGCGGAAGATACGCAGTATTTT. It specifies CASSSRLAEDTQYF.

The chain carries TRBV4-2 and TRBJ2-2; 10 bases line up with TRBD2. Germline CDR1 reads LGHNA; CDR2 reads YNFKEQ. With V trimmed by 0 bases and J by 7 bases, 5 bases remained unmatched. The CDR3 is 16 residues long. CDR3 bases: TGTGCCAGCAGCCAAGAATCTAGCGGGAGCGTCGGGGAGCTGTTTTTT. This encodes CASSQESSGSVGELFF.

The CDR3 is CASSQGGDRGMNTEAFF. Written as DNA, the CDR3 is TGCGCCAGCAGCCAAGGCGGGGACAGGGGTATGAACACTGAAGCTTTCTTT. V and J are TRBV4-3 and TRBJ1-1, with 10 positions matching TRBD1. This CDR3 has 17 amino acids. Germline assignment: CDR1 LGHNA and CDR2 YSLEER. Losses at the gene ends were 1 base for V and 0 bases for J; bases not matched to a gene: 5.

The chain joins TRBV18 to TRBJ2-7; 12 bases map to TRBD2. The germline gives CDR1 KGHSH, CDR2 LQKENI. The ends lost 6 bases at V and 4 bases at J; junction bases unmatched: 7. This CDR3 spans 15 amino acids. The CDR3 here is CASSLTSGSGYEQYF. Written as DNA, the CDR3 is TGTGCCAGCTCGTTGACTAGCGGGAGTGGGTACGAGCAGTACTTC. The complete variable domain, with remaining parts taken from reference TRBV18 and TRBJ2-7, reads NAGVMQNPRHLVRRRGQEARLRCSPMKGHSHVYWYRQLPEEGLKFMVYLQKENIIDESGMPKERFSAEFPKEGPSILRIQQVVRGDSAAYFCASSLTSGSGYEQYFGPGTRLTVT.

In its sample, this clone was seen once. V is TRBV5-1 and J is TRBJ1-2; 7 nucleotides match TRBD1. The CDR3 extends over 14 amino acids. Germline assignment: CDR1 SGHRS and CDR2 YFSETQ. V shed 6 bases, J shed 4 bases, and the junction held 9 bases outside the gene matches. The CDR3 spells CASTTSDRAYGYTF. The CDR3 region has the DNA TGCGCCAGCACTACGTCAGACAGGGCCTATGGCTACACCTTC.

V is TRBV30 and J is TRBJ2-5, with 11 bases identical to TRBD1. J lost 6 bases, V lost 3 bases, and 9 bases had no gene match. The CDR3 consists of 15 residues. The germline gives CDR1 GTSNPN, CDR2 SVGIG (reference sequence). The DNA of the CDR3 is TGTGCCTGGAGGGGAGGGACAGGGGGTTCGCAGACCCAGTACTTC. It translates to CAWRGGTGGSQTQYF.

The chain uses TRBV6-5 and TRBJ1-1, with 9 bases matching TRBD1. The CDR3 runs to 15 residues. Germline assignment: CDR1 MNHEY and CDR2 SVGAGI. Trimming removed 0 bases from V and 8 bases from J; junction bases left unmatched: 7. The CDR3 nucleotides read TGTGCCAGCAGTTACTCGAAGGGACAGGGTCGGGAAGCTTTCTTT. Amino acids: CASSYSKGQGREAFF.

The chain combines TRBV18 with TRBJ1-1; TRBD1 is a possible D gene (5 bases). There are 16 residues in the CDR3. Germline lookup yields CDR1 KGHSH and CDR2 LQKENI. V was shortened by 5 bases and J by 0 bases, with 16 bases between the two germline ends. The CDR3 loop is CASSGGGNLMNTEAFF. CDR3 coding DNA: TGTGCCAGCTCAGGGGGTGGGAATCTGATGAACACTGAAGCTTTCTTT.

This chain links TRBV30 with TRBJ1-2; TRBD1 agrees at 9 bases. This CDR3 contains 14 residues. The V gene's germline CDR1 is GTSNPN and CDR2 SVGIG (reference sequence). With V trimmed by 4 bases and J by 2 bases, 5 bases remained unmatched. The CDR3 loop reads CAWKKGTGNYGYTF. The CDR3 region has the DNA TGTGCCTGGAAAAAAGGGACAGGGAACTATGGCTACACCTTC.

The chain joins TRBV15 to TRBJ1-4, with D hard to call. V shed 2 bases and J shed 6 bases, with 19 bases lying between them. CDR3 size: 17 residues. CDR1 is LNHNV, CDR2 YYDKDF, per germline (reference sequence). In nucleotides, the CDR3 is TGTGCCACCAGCAGATTCCTGGGTCCGGCGCAGGATGAAAAACTGTTTTTT. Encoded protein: CATSRFLGPAQDEKLFF.

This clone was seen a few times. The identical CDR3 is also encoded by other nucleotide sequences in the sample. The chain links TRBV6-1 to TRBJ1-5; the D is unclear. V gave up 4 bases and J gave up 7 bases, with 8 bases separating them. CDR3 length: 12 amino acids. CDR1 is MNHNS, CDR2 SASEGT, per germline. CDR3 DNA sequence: TGTGCCAGCAGTGCACTGAACCAGCCCCAGCATTTT. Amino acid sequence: CASSALNQPQHF.

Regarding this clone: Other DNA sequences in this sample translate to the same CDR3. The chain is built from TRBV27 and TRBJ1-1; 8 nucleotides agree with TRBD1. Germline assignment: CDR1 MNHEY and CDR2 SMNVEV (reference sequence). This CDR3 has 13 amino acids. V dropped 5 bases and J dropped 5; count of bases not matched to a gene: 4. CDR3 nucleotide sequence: TGTGCCAGCAGTCTCAGGGGGCGGACTGAAGCTTTCTTT. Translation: CASSLRGRTEAFF.

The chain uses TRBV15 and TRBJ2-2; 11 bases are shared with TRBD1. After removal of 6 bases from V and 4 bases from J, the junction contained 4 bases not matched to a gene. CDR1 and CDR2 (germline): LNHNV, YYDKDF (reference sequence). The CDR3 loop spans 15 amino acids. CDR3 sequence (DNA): TGTGCCACCAGTATCGGGACAGGGGGCACCGGGGAGCTGTTTTTT. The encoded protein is CATSIGTGGTGELFF. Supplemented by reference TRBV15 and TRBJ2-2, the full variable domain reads DAMVIQNPRYQVTQFGKPVTLSCSQTLNHNVMYWYQQKSSQAPKLLFHYYDKDFNNEADTPDNFQSRRPNTSFCFLDIRSPGLGDTAMYLCATSIGTGGTGELFFGEGSRLTVL.

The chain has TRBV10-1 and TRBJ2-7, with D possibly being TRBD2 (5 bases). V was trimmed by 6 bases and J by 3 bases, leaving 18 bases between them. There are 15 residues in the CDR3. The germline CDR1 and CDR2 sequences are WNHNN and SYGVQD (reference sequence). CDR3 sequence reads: CASSDPRGTLYEQYF. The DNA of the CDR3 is TGCGCCAGCAGCGACCCACGGGGAACCCTCTACGAGCAGTACTTC.

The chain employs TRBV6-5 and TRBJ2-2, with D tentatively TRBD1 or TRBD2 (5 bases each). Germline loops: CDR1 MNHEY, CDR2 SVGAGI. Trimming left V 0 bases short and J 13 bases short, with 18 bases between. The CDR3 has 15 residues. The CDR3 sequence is CASSYSVQGGSWLFF. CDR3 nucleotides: TGTGCCAGCAGTTACTCGGTCCAGGGTGGGAGCTGGCTGTTTTTT.